These T cell receptor beta chains were read from a single sample in a study of CD39 and CD103 CD8 tumor-infiltrating T cells. Generated by immunoSEQ multiplex PCR, the TCRdb table keeps only in-frame clones and is missing some. This sample carries about 3,000 clones, roughly 63% of them seen once, and the ten largest clones take over 25%. The source material was CD39- CD103- CD8+ T cells sorted from the tumor. Receptor source: a human donor with head and neck squamous cell carcinoma. Each CDR3 is given with its conserved first and last residue. A D gene is named only where the DNA matches it firmly. Size is stated for part of the rows, as once, few or many counts, or as a class when the clone is expanded.

j_gene: TRBJ2-7; v_gene: TRBV19; d_gene: TRBD2; abundance: NA; CDR3nt: TGTGCCAGTAGTTGGGGGACTAGCGGCGAGCAGTACTTC; CDR3aa: CASSWGTSGEQYF
j_gene: TRBJ1-1; v_gene: TRBV29-1; d_gene: TRBD1; abundance: NA; CDR3nt: TGCAGCGTTGAAGACCAACACCGGGACAGGGGCGAGAACACTGAAGCTTTCTTT; CDR3aa: CSVEDQHRDRGENTEAFF
j_gene: TRBJ1-2; v_gene: TRBV14; d_gene: TRBD1; abundance: NA; CDR3nt: TGTGCCAGCAGCCAAGTAAACAGGGGAGATGGCTACACCTTC; CDR3aa: CASSQVNRGDGYTF
j_gene: TRBJ2-2; v_gene: TRBV4-1; d_gene: NA; abundance: medium-sized; CDR3nt: TGCGCCAGCAGCCCCGGACAGAAATCGAACACCGGGGAGCTGTTTTTT; CDR3aa: CASSPGQKSNTGELFF
j_gene: TRBJ1-5; v_gene: TRBV4-2; d_gene: NA; abundance: NA; CDR3nt: TGTGCCAGCAGCCAAGATCGGTGGGGGGAGGATGGCAATCAGCCCCAGCATTTT; CDR3aa: CASSQDRWGEDGNQPQHF
j_gene: TRBJ2-7; v_gene: TRBV5-6; d_gene: NA; abundance: NA; CDR3nt: TGTGCCAGCAGCTTATGGTCTCGGTTCTCGTACGAGCAGTACTTC; CDR3aa: CASSLWSRFSYEQYF
j_gene: TRBJ2-5; v_gene: TRBV27; d_gene: NA; abundance: NA; CDR3nt: TGTGCCAGCAGACCTTCGAGGGGGGGGACAGAGACCCAGTACTTC; CDR3aa: CASRPSRGGTETQYF
j_gene: TRBJ2-7; v_gene: TRBV28; d_gene: NA; abundance: once; CDR3nt: TGTGCCAGCAGTTTAGGAGGGGTCTACGAGCAGTACTTC; CDR3aa: CASSLGGVYEQYF
j_gene: TRBJ1-5; v_gene: TRBV20-1; d_gene: NA; abundance: NA; CDR3nt: TGCAGTGCGTCGACATTGACCCAGCATTTT; CDR3aa: CSASTLTQHF
j_gene: TRBJ2-4; v_gene: TRBV27; d_gene: NA; abundance: NA; CDR3nt: TGTGCCAGCAGTTTAGGGGGGGCCAAAAACATTCAGTACTTC; CDR3aa: CASSLGGAKNIQYF
j_gene: TRBJ2-4; v_gene: TRBV2; d_gene: NA; abundance: NA; CDR3nt: TGTGCCAGCAGTCACAGGGTAGGGATCGACATTCAGTACTTC; CDR3aa: CASSHRVGIDIQYF
j_gene: TRBJ2-1; v_gene: TRBV9; d_gene: NA; abundance: NA; CDR3nt: TGTGCCAGCAGCGAGAGAGGTGGACCTTCCAATGAGCAGTTCTTC; CDR3aa: CASSERGGPSNEQFF
j_gene: TRBJ1-1; v_gene: TRBV4-1; d_gene: NA; abundance: NA; CDR3nt: TGCGCCAGCAGCCAAGATGCAGGAAACACTGAAGCTTTCTTT; CDR3aa: CASSQDAGNTEAFF
j_gene: TRBJ2-5; v_gene: TRBV28; d_gene: NA; abundance: NA; CDR3nt: TGTGCCAGCAGCCCCAACAGGGGGGGAGAGACCCAGTACTTC; CDR3aa: CASSPNRGGETQYF
j_gene: TRBJ2-7; v_gene: TRBV14; d_gene: NA; abundance: NA; CDR3nt: TGTGCCAGCAGCCAAGCGAAAAACGAGCAGTACTTC; CDR3aa: CASSQAKNEQYF
j_gene: TRBJ1-2; v_gene: TRBV27; d_gene: TRBD1; abundance: NA; CDR3nt: TGTGCCAGCAGTTTATCCACCGGGACAGGGTTAAGGAGTGGCTACACCTTC; CDR3aa: CASSLSTGTGLRSGYTF
j_gene: TRBJ1-5; v_gene: TRBV10-1; d_gene: TRBD1; abundance: NA; CDR3nt: TGCGCCACCTTGGGTAACGACAGGGCCGCAATCAATCAGCCCCAGCATTTT; CDR3aa: CATLGNDRAAINQPQHF
j_gene: TRBJ2-2; v_gene: TRBV7-9; d_gene: TRBD1; abundance: large; CDR3nt: TGTGCCCCTGGGACAGGGAACACCGGGGAGCTGTTTTTT; CDR3aa: CAPGTGNTGELFF
j_gene: TRBJ2-5; v_gene: TRBV27; d_gene: TRBD2; abundance: once; CDR3nt: TGTGCCAGCAGTGTCGGGGGGGGGCGAGAGACCCAGTACTTC; CDR3aa: CASSVGGGRETQYF
j_gene: TRBJ1-5; v_gene: TRBV19; d_gene: NA; abundance: NA; CDR3nt: TGTGCCAGTATGAATTTCAGGGTTGAGGACAATCAGCCCCAGCATTTT; CDR3aa: CASMNFRVEDNQPQHF